This T cell receptor (beta chain) stems from a study of regulatory dendritic cells for organ transplantation. The V segment lost 1 base and the J segment 7 bases; nucleotides outside the gene matches: 13. The CDR3 is 17 residues long. Germline CDR1 is SGHRS and CDR2 is YFSETQ. Whole-study findings and limits: Memory CD8+ T cells were the most oligoclonal; naive cells were highly diverse.

As to this clone: Its specificity is not known.

Repertoires were generated with immunoSEQ multiplex PCR, while TCRdb's copy carries only in-frame clones and drops some. This table has 20,000 to 25,000 clones, 74% appearing once. The origin of this receptor is a human donor in good health. This sequence joins TRBV5-1 and TRBJ1-4, with 7 bases fitting TRBD1. Sequencing was carried out using memory CD4+ T cells from blood. Subset denoted: CD45RO+ memory T cells. The CDR3 region is CASSLTPTQGDVEKLFF. The CDR3 nucleotides are TGCGCCAGCAGCTTGACCCCAACTCAGGGGGATGTTGAAAAACTGTTTTTT.